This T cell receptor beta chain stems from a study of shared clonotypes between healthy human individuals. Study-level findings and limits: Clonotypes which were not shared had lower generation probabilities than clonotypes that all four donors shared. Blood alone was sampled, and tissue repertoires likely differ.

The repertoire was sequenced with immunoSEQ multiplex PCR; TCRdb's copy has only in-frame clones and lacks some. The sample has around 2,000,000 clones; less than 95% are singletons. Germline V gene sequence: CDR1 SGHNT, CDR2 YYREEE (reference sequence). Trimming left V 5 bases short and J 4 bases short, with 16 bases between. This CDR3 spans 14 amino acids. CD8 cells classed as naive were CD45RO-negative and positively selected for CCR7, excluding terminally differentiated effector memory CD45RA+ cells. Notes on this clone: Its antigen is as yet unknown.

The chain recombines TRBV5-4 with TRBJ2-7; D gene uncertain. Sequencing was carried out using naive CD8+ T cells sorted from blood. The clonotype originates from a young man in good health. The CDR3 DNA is TGTGCCAGCAGTGTGTCGTCTTCTGCTTACGAGCAGTACTTC. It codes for CASSVSSSAYEQYF.